Reported below is one T cell receptor (beta chain). Its cognate antigen is unknown. These data come from a study of post-analysis software for immune sequencing data. Whole-study results and caveats: Higher frequency in patients than in controls was seen for roughly 5 TRBV segments, with TRBV5-6, TRBV5-1 and TRBV20-1 among them.

Each TCR beta cDNA library carried unique molecular identifiers. TCRdb ran MiXCR on the PCR reads and lists one entry per CDR3 protein. The top ten clones hold around 6.1% of a sample with roughly 540,000 distinct CDR3 sequences, around 36% of them seen once. V was clipped by 1 base and J by 3 bases, with 11 bases between them. Germline CDR1 reads SGHDN; CDR2 reads FVKESK. The CDR3 is made up of 15 amino acids. Specimen: blood. The chain is built from TRBV14 and TRBJ2-3; a possible D gene is TRBD1 (6 bases). This clonotype was sampled from a girl aged 2-17 years with multiple sclerosis. The chain's CDR3 is CASSQAQGTTDTQYF. CDR3 sequence (DNA): TGTGCCAGCAGCCAAGCACAGGGTACGACAGATACGCAGTATTTT.